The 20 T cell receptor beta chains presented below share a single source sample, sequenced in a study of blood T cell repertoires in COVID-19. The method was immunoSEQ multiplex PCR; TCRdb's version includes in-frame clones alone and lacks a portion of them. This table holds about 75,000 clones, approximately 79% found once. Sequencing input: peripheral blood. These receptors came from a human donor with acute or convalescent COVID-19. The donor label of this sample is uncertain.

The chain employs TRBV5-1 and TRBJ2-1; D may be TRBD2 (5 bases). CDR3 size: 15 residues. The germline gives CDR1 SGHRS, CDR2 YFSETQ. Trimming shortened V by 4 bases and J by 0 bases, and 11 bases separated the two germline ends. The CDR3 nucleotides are TGCGCCAGCAGCGCGGGCCTTAGCTCCTACAATGAGCAGTTCTTC. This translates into CASSAGLSSYNEQFF.

CDR3 sequence (DNA): TGCAGCGTTCGTGGGGGGGGCCGAGATACGCAGTATTTT. It yields the protein CSVRGGGRDTQYF. The chain combines TRBV29-1 with TRBJ2-3; possible D gene TRBD2, 7 bases. Deletions cut 5 bases from V and 5 bases from J, with 14 bases between. Germline lookup yields CDR1 SQVTM and CDR2 ANQGSEA. This CDR3 is built from 13 residues.

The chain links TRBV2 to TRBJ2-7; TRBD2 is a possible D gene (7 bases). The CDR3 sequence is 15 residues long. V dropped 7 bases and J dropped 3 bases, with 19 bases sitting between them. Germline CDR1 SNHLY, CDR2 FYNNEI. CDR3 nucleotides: TGTGCCAGCACAGGGGAGGGATCCTCCCACTACGAGCAGTACGTC. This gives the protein CASTGEGSSHYEQYV.

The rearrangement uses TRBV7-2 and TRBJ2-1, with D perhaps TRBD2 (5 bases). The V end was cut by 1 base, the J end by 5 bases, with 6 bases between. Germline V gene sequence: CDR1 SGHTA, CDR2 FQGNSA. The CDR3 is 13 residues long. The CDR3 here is CASSLGRNNEQFF. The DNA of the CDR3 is TGTGCCAGCAGCTTAGGGAGGAACAATGAGCAGTTCTTC.

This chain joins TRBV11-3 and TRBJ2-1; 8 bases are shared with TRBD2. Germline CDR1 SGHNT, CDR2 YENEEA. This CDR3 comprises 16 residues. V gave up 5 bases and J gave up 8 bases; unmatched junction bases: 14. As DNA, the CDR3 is TGTGCCAGCAGCCCGGGGGACGGGAGGGCATTGGATGAGCAGTTCTTC. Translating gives CASSPGDGRALDEQFF.

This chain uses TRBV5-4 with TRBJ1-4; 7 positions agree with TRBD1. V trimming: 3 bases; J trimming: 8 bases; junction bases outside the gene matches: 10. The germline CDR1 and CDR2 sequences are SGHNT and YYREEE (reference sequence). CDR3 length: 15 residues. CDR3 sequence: CASSSPDRVDEKLFF. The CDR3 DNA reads TGTGCCAGCAGCTCACCAGACAGGGTGGACGAAAAACTGTTTTTT.

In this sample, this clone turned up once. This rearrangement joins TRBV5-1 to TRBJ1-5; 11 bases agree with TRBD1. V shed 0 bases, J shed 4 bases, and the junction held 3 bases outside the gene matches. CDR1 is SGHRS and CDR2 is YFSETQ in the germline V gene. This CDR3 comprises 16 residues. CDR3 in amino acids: CASSLAGTGGNQPQHF. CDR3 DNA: TGCGCCAGCAGCTTGGCCGGGACAGGGGGAAATCAGCCCCAGCATTTT.

The CDR3 sequence is CASTHGGIWETQYF. The CDR3 DNA sequence: TGTGCCAGCACACACGGGGGAATTTGGGAGACCCAGTACTTC. The chain links TRBV5-5 to TRBJ2-5, with D tentatively TRBD2 (6 bases). The germline CDR1 and CDR2 sequences are SGHKS and YYEKEE (reference sequence). This CDR3 is built from 14 residues. Trimming pared 6 bases from V and 5 bases from J, leaving 17 bases between.

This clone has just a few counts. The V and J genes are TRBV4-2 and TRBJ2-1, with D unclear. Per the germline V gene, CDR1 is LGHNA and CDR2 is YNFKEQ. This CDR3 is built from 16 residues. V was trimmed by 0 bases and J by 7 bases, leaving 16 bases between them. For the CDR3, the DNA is TGTGCCAGCAGCCAAGAGGGCGAGCCCCCCAGGAATGAGCAGTTCTTC. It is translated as CASSQEGEPPRNEQFF.

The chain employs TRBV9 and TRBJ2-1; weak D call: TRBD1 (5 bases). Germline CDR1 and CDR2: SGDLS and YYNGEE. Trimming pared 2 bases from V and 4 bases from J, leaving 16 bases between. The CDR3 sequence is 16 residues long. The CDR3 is CASSVLSGAIYNEQFF. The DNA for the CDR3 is TGTGCCAGCAGCGTTTTAAGTGGGGCCATATACAATGAGCAGTTCTTC.

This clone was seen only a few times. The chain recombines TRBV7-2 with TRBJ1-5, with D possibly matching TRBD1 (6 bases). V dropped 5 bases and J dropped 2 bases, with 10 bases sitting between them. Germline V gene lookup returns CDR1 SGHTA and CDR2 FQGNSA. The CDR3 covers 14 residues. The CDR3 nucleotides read TGTGCCAGCAGCCCAAACAGGGGCAATCAGCCCCAGCATTTT. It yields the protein CASSPNRGNQPQHF.

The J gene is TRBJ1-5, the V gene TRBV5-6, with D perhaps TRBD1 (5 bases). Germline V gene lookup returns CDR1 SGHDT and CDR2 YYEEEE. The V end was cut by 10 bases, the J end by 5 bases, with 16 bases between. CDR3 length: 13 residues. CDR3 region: CAGTGLPHQPQHF. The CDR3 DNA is TGTGCCGGTACAGGTCTGCCCCATCAGCCCCAGCATTTT.

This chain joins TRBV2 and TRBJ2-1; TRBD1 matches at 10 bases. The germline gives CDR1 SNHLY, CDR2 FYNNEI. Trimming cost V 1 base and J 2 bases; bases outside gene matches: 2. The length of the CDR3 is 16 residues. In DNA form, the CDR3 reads TGTGCCAGCAGTGAAGAGGGACAGGGGACCTACAATGAGCAGTTCTTC. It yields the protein CASSEEGQGTYNEQFF.

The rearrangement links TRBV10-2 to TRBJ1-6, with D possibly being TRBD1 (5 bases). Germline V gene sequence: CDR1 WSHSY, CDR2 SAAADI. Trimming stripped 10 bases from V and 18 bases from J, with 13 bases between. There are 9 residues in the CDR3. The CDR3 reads CATRLGPHF. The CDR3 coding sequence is TGCGCCACCCGTCTGGGGCCCCACTTT.

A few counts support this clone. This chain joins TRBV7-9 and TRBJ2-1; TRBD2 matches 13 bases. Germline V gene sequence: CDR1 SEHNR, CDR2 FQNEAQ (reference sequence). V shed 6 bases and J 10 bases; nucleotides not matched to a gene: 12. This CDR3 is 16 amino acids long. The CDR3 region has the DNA TGTGCCAGCAGTAGACAACCGGGACTAGCGGGGTCGGAGCAGTTCTTC. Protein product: CASSRQPGLAGSEQFF.

The DNA of the CDR3 is TGTGCCAGTAGTAATCGGTACAGGGAGCAGTTCTTC. This encodes CASSNRYREQFF. The rearrangement joins TRBV19 to TRBJ2-1; perhaps TRBD1 as D (5 bases). Germline lookup yields CDR1 LNHDA and CDR2 SQIVND (reference sequence). Trimming pared 4 bases from V and 10 bases from J, leaving 11 bases between. The CDR3 has 12 residues. The whole variable domain, filled in from reference TRBV19 and TRBJ2-1, reads DGGITQSPKYLFRKEGQNVTLSCEQNLNHDAMYWYRQDPGQGLRLIYYSQIVNDFQKGDIAEGYSVSREKKESFPLTVTSAQKNPTAFYLCASSNRYREQFFGPGTRLTVL.

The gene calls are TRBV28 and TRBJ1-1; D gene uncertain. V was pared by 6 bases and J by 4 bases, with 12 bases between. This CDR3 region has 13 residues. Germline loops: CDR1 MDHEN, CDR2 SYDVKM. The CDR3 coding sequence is TGTGCCAGCAGCCCACAGTGGATCACTGAAGCTTTCTTT. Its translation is CASSPQWITEAFF. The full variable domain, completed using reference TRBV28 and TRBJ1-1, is DVKVTQSSRYLVKRTGEKVFLECVQDMDHENMFWYRQDPGLGLRLIYFSYDVKMKEKGDIPEGYSVSREKKERFSLILESASTNQTSMYLCASSPQWITEAFFGQGTRLTVV.

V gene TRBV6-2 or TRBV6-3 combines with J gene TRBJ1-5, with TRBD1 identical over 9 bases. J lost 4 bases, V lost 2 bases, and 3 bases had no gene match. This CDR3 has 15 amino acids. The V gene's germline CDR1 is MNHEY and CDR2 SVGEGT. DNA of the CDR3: TGTGCCAGCAGTTACGCCGGGACAGGGAATCAGCCCCAGCATTTT. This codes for CASSYAGTGNQPQHF.

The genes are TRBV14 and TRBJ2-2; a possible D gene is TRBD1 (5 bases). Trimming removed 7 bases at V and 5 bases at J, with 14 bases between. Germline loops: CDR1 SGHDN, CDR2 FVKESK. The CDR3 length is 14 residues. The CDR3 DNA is TGTGCCAGCACCCGGGCCAGGGAAACCGGGGAGCTGTTTTTT. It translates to CASTRARETGELFF.

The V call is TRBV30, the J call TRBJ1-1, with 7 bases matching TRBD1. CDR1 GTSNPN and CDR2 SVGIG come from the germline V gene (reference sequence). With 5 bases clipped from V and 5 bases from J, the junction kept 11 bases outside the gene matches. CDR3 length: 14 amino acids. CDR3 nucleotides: TGTGCCTGGCCATCAACAGGGGTGGATACTGAAGCTTTCTTT. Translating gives CAWPSTGVDTEAFF.